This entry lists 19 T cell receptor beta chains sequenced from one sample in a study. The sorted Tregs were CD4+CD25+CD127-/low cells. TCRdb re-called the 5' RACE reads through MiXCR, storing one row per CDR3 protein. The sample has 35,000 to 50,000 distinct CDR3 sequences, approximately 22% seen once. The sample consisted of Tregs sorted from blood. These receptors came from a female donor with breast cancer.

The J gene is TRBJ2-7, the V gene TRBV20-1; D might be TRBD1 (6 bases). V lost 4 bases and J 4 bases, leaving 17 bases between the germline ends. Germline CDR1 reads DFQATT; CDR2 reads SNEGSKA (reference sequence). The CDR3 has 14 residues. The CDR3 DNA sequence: TGCAGTGCTAACCGCAGGGGTTTTCGGTACGAGCAGTACTTC. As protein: CSANRRGFRYEQYF.

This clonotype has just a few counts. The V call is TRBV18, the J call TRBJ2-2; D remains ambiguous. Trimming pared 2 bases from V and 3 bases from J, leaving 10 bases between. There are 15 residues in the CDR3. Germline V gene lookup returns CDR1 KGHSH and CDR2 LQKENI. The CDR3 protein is CASSPFTADTGELFF. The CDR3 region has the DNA TGTGCCAGCTCACCATTTACAGCAGACACCGGGGAGCTGTTTTTT.

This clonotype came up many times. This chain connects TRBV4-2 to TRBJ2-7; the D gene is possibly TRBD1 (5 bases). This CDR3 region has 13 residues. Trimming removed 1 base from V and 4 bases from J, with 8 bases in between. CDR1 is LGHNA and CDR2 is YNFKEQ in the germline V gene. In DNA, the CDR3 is TGTGCCAGCAGCCAAGGTCGACAGTACGAGCAGTACTTC. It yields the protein CASSQGRQYEQYF.

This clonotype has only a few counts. The CDR3 nucleotides read TGTGCCTGGAGTCCCTCATTCTACGAGCAGTACTTC. Translation gives CAWSPSFYEQYF. This rearrangement joins TRBV30 to TRBJ2-7, with D unresolved. This CDR3 comprises 12 residues. Trimming took 2 bases from V and 3 from J, leaving 8 bases between them. From germline, CDR1 is GTSNPN and CDR2 SVGIG (reference sequence).

CDR3 sequence (DNA): TGTGCCAGCAGCGCATCATGGACAGGGGACGAGCAGTACTTC. It translates to CASSASWTGDEQYF. The chain links TRBV9 to TRBJ2-7; 9 bases fit TRBD1. CDR1 SGDLS and CDR2 YYNGEE come from the germline V gene. V trimming: 3 bases; J trimming: 5 bases; junction bases outside the gene matches: 6. The CDR3 loop spans 14 amino acids.

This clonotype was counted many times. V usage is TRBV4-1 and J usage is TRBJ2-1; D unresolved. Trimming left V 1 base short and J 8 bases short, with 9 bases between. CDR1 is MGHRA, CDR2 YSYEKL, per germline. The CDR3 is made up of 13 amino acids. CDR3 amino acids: CASSQVLWDEQFF. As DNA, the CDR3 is TGCGCCAGCAGCCAAGTCTTGTGGGATGAGCAGTTCTTC.

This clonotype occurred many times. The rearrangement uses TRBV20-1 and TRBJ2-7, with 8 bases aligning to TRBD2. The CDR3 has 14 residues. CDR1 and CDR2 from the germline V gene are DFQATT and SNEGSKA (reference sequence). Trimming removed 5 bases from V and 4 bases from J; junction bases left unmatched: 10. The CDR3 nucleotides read TGCAGTGCTCCCGGTAGCGGGATAATATACGAGCAGTACTTC. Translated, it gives CSAPGSGIIYEQYF.

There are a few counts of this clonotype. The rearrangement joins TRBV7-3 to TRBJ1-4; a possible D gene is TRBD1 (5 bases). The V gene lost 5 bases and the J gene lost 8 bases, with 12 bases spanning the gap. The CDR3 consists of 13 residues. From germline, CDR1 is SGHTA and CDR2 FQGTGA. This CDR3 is CASSVGQGEKLFF. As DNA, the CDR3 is TGTGCCAGCAGCGTCGGACAAGGAGAAAAACTGTTTTTT.

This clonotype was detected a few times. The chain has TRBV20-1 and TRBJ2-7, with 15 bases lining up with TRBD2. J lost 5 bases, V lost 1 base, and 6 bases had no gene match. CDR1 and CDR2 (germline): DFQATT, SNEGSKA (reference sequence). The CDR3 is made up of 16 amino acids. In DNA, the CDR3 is TGCAGTGCTAGAGGGACTAGCGGGAGGGCCGAGAACGAGCAGTACTTC. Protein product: CSARGTSGRAENEQYF.

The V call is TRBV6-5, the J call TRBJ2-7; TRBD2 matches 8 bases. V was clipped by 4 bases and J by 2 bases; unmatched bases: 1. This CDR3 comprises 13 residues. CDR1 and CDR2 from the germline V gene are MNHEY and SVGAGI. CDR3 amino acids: CASSFGGAYEQYF. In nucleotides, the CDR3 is TGTGCCAGCAGTTTCGGGGGGGCCTACGAGCAGTACTTC.

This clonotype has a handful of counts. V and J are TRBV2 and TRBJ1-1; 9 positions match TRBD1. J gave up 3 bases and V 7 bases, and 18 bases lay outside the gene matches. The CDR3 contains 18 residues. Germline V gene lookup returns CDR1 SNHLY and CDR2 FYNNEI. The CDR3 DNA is TGTGCCAGCAATTCATACGGACAGGGGCTGGTTATGGACACTGAAGCTTTCTTT. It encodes CASNSYGQGLVMDTEAFF. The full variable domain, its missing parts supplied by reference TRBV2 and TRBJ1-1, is EPEVTQTPSHQVTQMGQEVILRCVPISNHLYFYWYRQILGQKVEFLVSFYNNEISEKSEIFDDQFSVERPDGSNFTLKIRSTKLEDSAMYFCASNSYGQGLVMDTEAFFGQGTRLTVV.

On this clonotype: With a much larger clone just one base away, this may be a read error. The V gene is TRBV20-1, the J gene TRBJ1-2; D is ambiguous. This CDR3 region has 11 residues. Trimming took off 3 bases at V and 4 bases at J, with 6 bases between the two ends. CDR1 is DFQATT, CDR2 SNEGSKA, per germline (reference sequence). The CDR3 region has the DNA TGCAGTGCTAGGCCAGTCTATGGCTACACCTTC. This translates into CSARPVYGYTF.

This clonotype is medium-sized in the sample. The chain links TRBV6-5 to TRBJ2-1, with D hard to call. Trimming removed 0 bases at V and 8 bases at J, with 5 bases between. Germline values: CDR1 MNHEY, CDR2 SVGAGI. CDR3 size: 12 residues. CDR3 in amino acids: CASSYSSDEQFF. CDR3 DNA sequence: TGTGCCAGCAGTTACTCGTCGGATGAGCAGTTCTTC.

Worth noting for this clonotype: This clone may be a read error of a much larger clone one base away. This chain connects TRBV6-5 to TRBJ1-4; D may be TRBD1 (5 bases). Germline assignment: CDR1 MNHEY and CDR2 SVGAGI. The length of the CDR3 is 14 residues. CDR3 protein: CVSSWGSGREKLFF. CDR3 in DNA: TGTGTCAGCAGTTGGGGCAGTGGGCGTGAAAAACTGTTTTTT.

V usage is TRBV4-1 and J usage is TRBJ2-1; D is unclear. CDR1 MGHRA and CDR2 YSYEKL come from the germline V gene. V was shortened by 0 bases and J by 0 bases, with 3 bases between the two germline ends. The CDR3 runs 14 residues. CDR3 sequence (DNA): TGCGCCAGCAGCCAAGAAGGCTCCTACAATGAGCAGTTCTTC. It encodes CASSQEGSYNEQFF.

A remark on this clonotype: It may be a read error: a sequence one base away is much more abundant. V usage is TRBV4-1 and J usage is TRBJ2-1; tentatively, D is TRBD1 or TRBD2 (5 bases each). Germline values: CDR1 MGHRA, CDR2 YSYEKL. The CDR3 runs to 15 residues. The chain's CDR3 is CASSHNPGTYNEQIF. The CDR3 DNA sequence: TGCGCCAGCAGCCATAATCCCGGGACCTACAATGAGCAGATCTTC.

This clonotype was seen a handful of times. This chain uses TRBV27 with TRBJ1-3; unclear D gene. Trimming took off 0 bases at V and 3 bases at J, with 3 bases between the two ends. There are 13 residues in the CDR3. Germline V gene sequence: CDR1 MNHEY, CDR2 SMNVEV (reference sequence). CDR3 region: CASSLSVGNTIYF. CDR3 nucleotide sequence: TGTGCCAGCAGTTTATCCGTTGGAAACACCATATATTTT.

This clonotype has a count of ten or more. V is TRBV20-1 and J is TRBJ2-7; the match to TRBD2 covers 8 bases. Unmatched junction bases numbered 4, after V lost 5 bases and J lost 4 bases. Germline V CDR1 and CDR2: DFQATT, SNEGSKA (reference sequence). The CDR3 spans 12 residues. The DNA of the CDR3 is TGCAGTGCTCCCACTAGCGGATACGAGCAGTACTTC. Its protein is CSAPTSGYEQYF.

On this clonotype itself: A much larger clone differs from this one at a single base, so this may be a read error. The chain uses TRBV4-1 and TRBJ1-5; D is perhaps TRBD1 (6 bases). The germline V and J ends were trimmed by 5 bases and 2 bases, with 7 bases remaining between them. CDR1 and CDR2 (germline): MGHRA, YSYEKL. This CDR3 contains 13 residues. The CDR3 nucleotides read TGCGCCAGCAGCGAGGGGGGCAATCAGCCCCAGCATTTT. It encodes CASSEGGNQPQHF.